Presented here are 15 T cell receptor beta chains from one specimen sequenced in a study of post-analysis software for immune sequencing data. Study-level results: Roughly five TRBV segments appeared more often in patients than in controls, and TRBV5-6, TRBV5-1 and TRBV20-1 were among these.

Carried by the TCR beta cDNA libraries were unique molecular identifiers. One entry per CDR3 protein results from TCRdb running MiXCR on the PCR reads. Of over 700,000 distinct CDR3 sequences listed, around 27% are singletons. Antigens for these TCRs are unknown. The sequencing input was blood. Receptor source: a girl between 5 and 17 years old with multiple sclerosis.

The sample holds one count of this clonotype. A much larger clone lies a single base off, so this may be a read error. The gene calls are TRBV28 and TRBJ2-5, with D possibly called TRBD1 or TRBD2 (6 bases each). This CDR3 comprises 15 residues. The germline gives CDR1 MDHEN, CDR2 SYDVKM. The ends were cut back, 5 bases at V and 11 bases at J, with 24 bases in the middle. The CDR3 DNA sequence: TGTGCCAGCAGTGTGGCTCGGGGGTGGGACAAAGAGCAGTACTTC. This codes for CASSVARGWDKEQYF.

V is TRBV12-3 or TRBV12-4 and J is TRBJ2-1; D is unresolved. With 5 bases removed from V and 6 bases from J, the gap between germline ends came to 14 bases. The CDR3 has 14 residues. CDR3: CASSPISHFNEQFF. The CDR3 DNA sequence: TGTGCCAGCAGTCCCATTAGTCACTTCAATGAGCAGTTCTTC.

This clonotype was seen more than once but under ten times. The V call is TRBV10-1, the J call TRBJ1-1; possible D gene TRBD1, 5 bases. Germline CDR1 reads WNHNN; CDR2 reads SYGVQD (reference sequence). The V gene lost 3 bases and the J gene lost 10 bases, with 15 bases spanning the gap. This CDR3 is 13 amino acids long. The CDR3 spells CASSDTGRVGAFF. In DNA form, the CDR3 reads TGCGCCAGCAGTGACACGGGGCGAGTTGGAGCTTTCTTT.

This clonotype was recorded a few times. The rearrangement links TRBV7-6 to TRBJ2-1; no firm D call. CDR3 length: 13 amino acids. Trimming removed 2 bases at V and 4 bases at J, with 6 bases between. Germline V gene data show CDR1 as SGHVS and CDR2 as FNYEAQ. The CDR3 DNA reads as TGTGCCAGCAGCTTAAGGTTATACAATGAGCAGTTCTTC. It specifies CASSLRLYNEQFF.

This chain links TRBV20-1 with TRBJ2-3, with D unresolved. Germline V gene data show CDR1 as DFQATT and CDR2 as SNEGSKA (reference sequence). The CDR3 is 13 residues long. Trimming took 2 bases from V and 3 from J, leaving 9 bases between them. CDR3 region: CSARLVGTDTQYF. DNA of the CDR3: TGCAGTGCTAGACTAGTGGGTACAGATACGCAGTATTTT.

This clonotype was observed a few times. This chain joins TRBV5-1 and TRBJ1-2, with 10 nucleotides matching TRBD1. Germline CDR1 reads SGHRS; CDR2 reads YFSETQ. V trimming: 4 bases; J trimming: 4 bases; junction bases outside the gene matches: 7. The length of the CDR3 is 15 residues. CDR3 DNA: TGCGCCAGCAGCGAAGGGACAGGGGTCCTCTATGGCTACACCTTC. Amino acids: CASSEGTGVLYGYTF. Filled out from reference TRBV5-1 and TRBJ1-2, the complete variable domain reads KAGVTQTPRYLIKTRGQQVTLSCSPISGHRSVSWYQQTPGQGLQFLFEYFSETQRNKGNFPGRFSGRQFSNSRSEMNVSTLELGDSALYLCASSEGTGVLYGYTFGSGTRLTVV.

This clonotype has a handful of counts. The chain links TRBV7-2 to TRBJ2-1; TRBD1 or TRBD2 may be the D gene (5 bases each). The germline V and J ends were trimmed by 4 bases and 0 bases, with 13 bases remaining between them. CDR1 SGHTA and CDR2 FQGNSA come from the germline V gene. The CDR3 runs 16 residues. For the CDR3, the DNA is TGTGCCAGCAGCTCTTGGACTGGGGGCTCCTACAATGAGCAGTTCTTC. Translated: CASSSWTGGSYNEQFF.

The chain joins TRBV6-2 or TRBV6-3 to TRBJ2-1; 7 nucleotides agree with TRBD2. The V and J ends lost 5 bases and 7 bases, in that order; junction bases with no gene match: 8. The CDR3 contains 14 residues. Germline CDR1 is MNHEY and CDR2 is SVGEGT. The DNA for the CDR3 is TGTGCCAGCAGTGACTGGGGGGAGGGAAATGAGCAGTTCTTC. It translates to CASSDWGEGNEQFF.

The CDR3 loop reads CASSLFGSNEQFF. The CDR3 region has the DNA TGCGCCAGCAGCCTATTTGGGTCGAATGAGCAGTTCTTC. J is TRBJ2-1 and V is TRBV5-1; D not resolved. The CDR3 contains 13 residues. V shed 4 bases and J shed 7 bases, with 12 bases lying between them. Germline-derived CDR1 and CDR2 are SGHRS and YFSETQ.

This clonotype has more than one count but fewer than ten. J is TRBJ2-7 and V is TRBV28, with no clear D. TRBJ2-4 matches the DNA end more closely, so the J call is doubtful. CDR3 length: 15 amino acids. CDR1 and CDR2 from the germline V gene are MDHEN and SYDVKM. CDR3 region: CASSLGFFNKNIQYF. DNA for the CDR3: TGTGCCAGCAGTTTGGGTTTCTTTAATAAAAACATTCAGTACTTC.

The chain couples TRBV25-1 to TRBJ2-5, with 12 bases lining up with TRBD2. Germline assignment: CDR1 MGHDK and CDR2 SYGVNS. The CDR3 loop spans 15 amino acids. V lost 4 bases and J lost 4; bases outside the gene matches: 4. CDR3 residues: CASSGGLAGTETQYF. The CDR3, as DNA: TGTGCCAGCAGTGGGGGACTAGCGGGTACAGAGACCCAGTACTTC. The full variable domain, its missing parts supplied by reference TRBV25-1 and TRBJ2-5, is EADIYQTPRYLVIGTGKKITLECSQTMGHDKMYWYQQDPGMELHLIHYSYGVNSTEKGDLSSESTVSRIRTEHFPLTLESARPSHTSQYLCASSGGLAGTETQYFGPGTRLLVL.

V and J are TRBV9 and TRBJ2-7; D unresolved. The CDR3 spans 14 residues. Germline CDR1 is SGDLS and CDR2 is YYNGEE. Trimming pared 3 bases from V and 4 bases from J, leaving 14 bases between. CDR3 coding DNA: TGTGCCAGCAGCGAAGCCGGGCGAAATTACGAGCAGTACTTC. It yields the protein CASSEAGRNYEQYF. The full variable domain, rest sourced from reference TRBV9 and TRBJ2-7, is DSGVTQTPKHLITATGQRVTLRCSPRSGDLSVYWYQQSLDQGLQFLIQYYNGEERAKGNILERFSAQQFPDLHSELNLSSLELGDSALYFCASSEAGRNYEQYFGPGTRLTVT.

The rearrangement links TRBV11-2 to TRBJ2-3; D is unclear. The germline CDR1 and CDR2 sequences are SGHAT and FQNNGV. The CDR3 consists of 11 residues. The V end was cut by 8 bases, the J end by 3 bases, with 6 bases between. In DNA, the CDR3 is TGTGCCAGCGACAATACAGATACGCAGTATTTT. Its protein is CASDNTDTQYF.

The chain combines TRBV27 with TRBJ2-1; 8 bases fit TRBD2. V shed 3 bases, J shed 9 bases, and the junction held 7 bases outside the gene matches. The germline CDR1 and CDR2 sequences are MNHEY and SMNVEV (reference sequence). This CDR3 has 14 amino acids. CDR3 nucleotides: TGTGCCAGCAGTTTCAAACTAGCGGACATTGAGCAGTTCTTC. Protein product: CASSFKLADIEQFF.

The chain couples TRBV5-5 to TRBJ1-4; the D is unclear. The CDR3 has 16 amino acids. Germline V CDR1 and CDR2: SGHKS, YYEKEE (reference sequence). Trimming removed 3 bases at V and 3 bases at J, with 15 bases between. The CDR3 region has the DNA TGTGCCAGCAGCTGGATCCCCCTAGCGGCTAATGAAAAACTGTTTTTT. Translating gives CASSWIPLAANEKLFF.